These 15 T cell receptor beta chains originate from one sample sequenced in a study of blood T cell repertoires in COVID-19 (dated by TCRdb to 2020 to 2021). Libraries came from the immunoSEQ multiplex PCR assay. TCRdb holds this immuneACCESS table with in-frame rearrangements only. Some clones are missing; in checked studies, unresolved V genes explain under half, and the rest has no known cause. The sample table shows 300,000 to 350,000 clones, and about 92% are seen once. Of the sample, 3% to 4% falls within the top ten clones. Sequencing was performed on peripheral blood. The receptors shown here come from a woman aged 60 to 75 with COVID-19, enrolled during active disease.

This clone was seen more than once but under ten times. This chain links TRBV11-2 with TRBJ2-7; D is undetermined. CDR3 length: 15 amino acids. V lost 1 base, J lost 4 bases, and 14 bases lay in between. Germline V gene data show CDR1 as SGHAT and CDR2 as FQNNGV. The CDR3 nucleotides are TGTGCCAGCAGCTTAGGGCCAGGTAAAAATTACGAGCAGTACTTC. Amino acids: CASSLGPGKNYEQYF.

The gene calls are TRBV11-2 and TRBJ2-7; D may be TRBD1 (6 bases). The germline V gene encodes CDR1 SGHAT and CDR2 FQNNGV. The CDR3 length is 14 residues. Trimming took 1 base from V and 9 from J, leaving 16 bases between them. As DNA, the CDR3 is TGTGCCAGCAGCTTAGGAGACAGGCCCGGAGGGCAGTACTTC. This gives the protein CASSLGDRPGGQYF.

The chain joins TRBV7-9 to TRBJ2-5; 7 positions agree with TRBD2. The CDR3 loop spans 14 amino acids. With 2 bases clipped from V and 5 bases from J, the junction kept 5 bases outside the gene matches. Germline CDR1 is SEHNR and CDR2 is FQNEAQ (reference sequence). The CDR3 here is CASSLSGARETQYF. DNA of the CDR3: TGTGCCAGCAGCTTAAGCGGGGCGCGGGAGACCCAGTACTTC. Full variable domain (rest looked up from reference TRBV7-9 and TRBJ2-5): DTGVSQNPRHKITKRGQNVTFRCDPISEHNRLYWYRQTLGQGPEFLTYFQNEAQLEKSRLLSDRFSAERPKGSFSTLEIQRTEQGDSAMYLCASSLSGARETQYFGPGTRLLVL.

The V and J genes are TRBV7-3 and TRBJ1-1; D possibly corresponds to TRBD1 (6 bases). V was clipped by 2 bases and J by 1 base, with 17 bases between them. This CDR3 comprises 17 residues. Germline lookup yields CDR1 SGHTA and CDR2 FQGTGA. CDR3 sequence reads: CASSLRYQGLENTEAFF. The CDR3 DNA sequence: TGTGCCAGCAGCTTACGTTACCAGGGGCTAGAGAACACTGAAGCTTTCTTT.

The sample holds one count of this clone. The chain carries TRBV2 and TRBJ2-3; tentatively, D is TRBD1 (6 bases). Germline values: CDR1 SNHLY, CDR2 FYNNEI. The CDR3 contains 16 residues. Deletions cut 2 bases from V and 4 bases from J, with 16 bases between. The CDR3 DNA follows: TGTGCCAGCAGTGAAAGGCCCAGGGGCCGACCAGATACGCAGTATTTT. Translated, it gives CASSERPRGRPDTQYF.

This chain uses TRBV18 with TRBJ1-5; D uncertain. The CDR3 is 14 residues long. V was clipped by 2 bases and J by 7 bases, with 12 bases between them. Germline-derived CDR1 and CDR2 are KGHSH and LQKENI. CDR3 sequence reads: CASSPNSAGQPQHF. CDR3 DNA: TGTGCCAGCTCACCAAATAGTGCGGGACAGCCCCAGCATTTT.

This rearrangement joins TRBV7-5 to TRBJ1-1; the DNA was not compared with TRBD1, the D call given in the table. TRBV7-5 is a documented pseudogene. This CDR3 region has 16 residues. CDR3: CVRSFQSPRGSTEAFF. Written as DNA, the CDR3 is TGTGTCAGAAGCTTTCAAAGTCCCAGGGGGAGCACTGAAGCTTTCTTT.

V gene TRBV9 combines with J gene TRBJ1-1, with 7 positions matching TRBD1. Trimming at V came to 1 base and at J to 4 bases, leaving 4 bases not matched to a gene. From germline, CDR1 is SGDLS and CDR2 YYNGEE. The CDR3 spans 14 residues. The CDR3 region is CASSVSGQRTEAFF. The DNA of the CDR3 is TGTGCCAGCAGCGTATCGGGACAGCGCACTGAAGCTTTCTTT.

The gene calls are TRBV18 and TRBJ2-7; TRBD1 is a possible D gene (6 bases). With 6 bases removed from V and 5 bases from J, the gap between germline ends came to 17 bases. CDR3 size: 14 residues. The germline CDR1 and CDR2 sequences are KGHSH and LQKENI. The CDR3 region is CASSGSAGDHEQYF. The CDR3 nucleotides read TGTGCCAGCTCCGGGTCGGCAGGGGACCACGAGCAGTACTTC.

The chain couples TRBV9 to TRBJ2-7, with TRBD1 matching 7 bases. CDR1 is SGDLS and CDR2 is YYNGEE in the germline V gene. The length of the CDR3 is 15 residues. V lost 0 bases to trimming and J lost 0 bases; unmatched junction nucleotides: 3. The CDR3 region has the DNA TGTGCCAGCAGCGTAGCTACAGGGGCCTCCTACGAGCAGTACTTC. Translation: CASSVATGASYEQYF.

The chain combines TRBV18 with TRBJ1-1; possible D gene TRBD1, 5 bases. The CDR3 extends over 14 amino acids. Germline CDR1 reads KGHSH; CDR2 reads LQKENI. The V gene lost 2 bases and the J gene lost 3 bases, with 10 bases spanning the gap. CDR3 in DNA: TGTGCCAGCTCACCAAAACAGGTTGACACTGAAGCTTTCTTT. Residues: CASSPKQVDTEAFF.

The chain joins TRBV5-1 to TRBJ1-4; TRBD1 matches at 7 bases. V lost 0 bases and J lost 3; bases outside the gene matches: 2. The CDR3 loop spans 15 amino acids. Germline CDR1 and CDR2: SGHRS and YFSETQ. The CDR3, as DNA: TGCGCCAGCAGCTTGGCCGGGACAGCTAATGAAAAACTGTTTTTT. It is translated as CASSLAGTANEKLFF.

This rearrangement joins TRBV5-1 to TRBJ1-2; tentatively, D is TRBD1 (5 bases). V lost 3 bases, J lost 2 bases, and 20 bases lay in between. The CDR3 consists of 17 residues. Germline CDR1 is SGHRS and CDR2 is YFSETQ. CDR3 protein: CASSSSGVGGVNYGYTF. CDR3 coding DNA: TGCGCCAGCAGCTCCTCCGGGGTTGGGGGGGTCAACTATGGCTACACCTTC.

This clone turned up a few times. Other nucleotide sequences in the sample specify the same CDR3. The chain uses TRBV6-6 and TRBJ2-7; 9 nucleotides line up with TRBD1. With V trimmed by 2 bases and J by 2 bases, 1 base remained unmatched. Per germline, CDR1 MNHNY and CDR2 SVGAGI (reference sequence). The CDR3 extends over 14 amino acids. The CDR3 DNA follows: TGTGCCAGCAGTTACGGGACAGGGACCTACGAGCAGTACTTC. Amino acids: CASSYGTGTYEQYF.

This chain links TRBV3-1 (or the pseudogene TRBV3-2) with TRBJ2-1; the D gene is possibly TRBD2 (7 bases). Germline CDR1 reads LGHDT; CDR2 reads YNNKEL (reference sequence). V lost 5 bases and J lost 8, with 16 bases in between. The CDR3 covers 14 residues. The CDR3: CASSKGGNTYEQFF. The CDR3 nucleotides read TGTGCCAGCAGCAAGGGGGGGAATACCTATGAGCAGTTCTTC.